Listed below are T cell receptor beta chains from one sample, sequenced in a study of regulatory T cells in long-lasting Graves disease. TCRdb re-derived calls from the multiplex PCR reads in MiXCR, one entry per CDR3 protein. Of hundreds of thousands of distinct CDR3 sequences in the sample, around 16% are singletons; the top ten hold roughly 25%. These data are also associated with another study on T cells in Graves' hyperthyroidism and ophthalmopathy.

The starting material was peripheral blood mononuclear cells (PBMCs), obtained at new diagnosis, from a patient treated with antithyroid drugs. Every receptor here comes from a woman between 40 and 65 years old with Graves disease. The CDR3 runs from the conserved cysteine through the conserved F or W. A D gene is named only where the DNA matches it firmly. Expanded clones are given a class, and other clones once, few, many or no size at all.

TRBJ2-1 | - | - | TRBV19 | TGTGCCAGTACATTCGGGAGCTCCTACAATGAGCAGTTCTTC | CASTFGSSYNEQFF
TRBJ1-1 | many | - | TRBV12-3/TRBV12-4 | TGTGCCAGCAGTCATGACAGGTGGAACACTGAAGCTTTCTTT | CASSHDRWNTEAFF
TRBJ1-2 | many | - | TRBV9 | TGTGCCAGCAGCGTAGGGAAGGGGACTGGCTACACCTTC | CASSVGKGTGYTF
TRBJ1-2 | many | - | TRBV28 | TGTGCCAGCAGCCGCAGTCCCCTCAGGGGTGGCTACACCTTC | CASSRSPLRGGYTF
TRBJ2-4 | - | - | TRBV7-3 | TGTGCCAGCAGCGCCACGGGGAACCAAGACATTCAGTACTTC | CASSATGNQDIQYF
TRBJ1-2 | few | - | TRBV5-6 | TGTGCCAGCAGCCCTTCGCGCAGCCACTATGGCTACACCTTC | CASSPSRSHYGYTF
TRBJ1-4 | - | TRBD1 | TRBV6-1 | TGTGCCAGCAGAGATAAACAGGGGAGCCTTAATGAAAAACTGTTTTTT | CASRDKQGSLNEKLFF
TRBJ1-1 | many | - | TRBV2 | TGTGCCAGCAGTTCCCAGGGCCTTCTGAACACTGAAGCTTTCTTT | CASSSQGLLNTEAFF
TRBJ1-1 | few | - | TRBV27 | TGTGCCAGCATTTCGAACACTGAAGCTTTCTTT | CASISNTEAFF
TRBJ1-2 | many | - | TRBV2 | TGTGCCAGCAGTGAAGCGGGCAGGGCGGACTATGGCTACACCTTC | CASSEAGRADYGYTF
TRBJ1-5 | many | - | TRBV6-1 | TGTGCCAGCAGTGCCGTCCGCACCAATCAGCCCCAGCATTTT | CASSAVRTNQPQHF
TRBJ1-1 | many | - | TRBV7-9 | TGTGCCAGCAGCTATTGGGACAACACTGAAGCTTTCTTT | CASSYWDNTEAFF
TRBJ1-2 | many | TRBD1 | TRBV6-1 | TGTGCCAGCAGTCCAGAAGGGGGCTGGGGCTATGGCTACACCTTC | CASSPEGGWGYGYTF
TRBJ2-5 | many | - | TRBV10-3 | TGTGCCATCAGCCTGGGAGAGACCCAGTACTTC | CAISLGETQYF
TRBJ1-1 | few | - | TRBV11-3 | TGTGCCAGCAGCTCCCGTTTCGGCACTGAAGCTTTCTTT | CASSSRFGTEAFF
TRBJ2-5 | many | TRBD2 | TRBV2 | TGTGCCAGCAGTGATAGTAGCGGGGGGATCCAAGAGACCCAGTACTTC | CASSDSSGGIQETQYF
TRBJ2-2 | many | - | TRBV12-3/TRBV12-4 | TGTGCCAGCAGTCCTTCTGCGACCGGACGCGGCACCGGGGAGCTGTTTTTT | CASSPSATGRGTGELFF
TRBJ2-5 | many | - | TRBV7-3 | TGTGCCAGCAGCACAACAGGGGGAGGGGAGACCCAGTACTTC | CASSTTGGGETQYF
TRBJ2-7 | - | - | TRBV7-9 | TGTGCCAGCAGCCTGTCAGGTCTATCGTACCGTTACGAGCAGTACTTC | CASSLSGLSYRYEQYF
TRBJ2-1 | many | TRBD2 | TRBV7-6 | TGTGCCAGCAGCGTTAGGACTAGCGGGGGCCTCATCCCCGTCTACAATGAGCAGTTCTTC | CASSVRTSGGLIPVYNEQFF
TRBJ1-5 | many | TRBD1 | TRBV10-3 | TGTGCCATCAGGGACAGGTCTTTTCAGCCCCAGCATTTT | CAIRDRSFQPQHF
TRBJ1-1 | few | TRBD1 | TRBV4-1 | TGCGCCAGCAGCCAGACAGGGGTCGGAGCTTTCTTT | CASSQTGVGAFF
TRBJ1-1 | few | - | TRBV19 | TGTGCCAGTAAAGTAGGGGCAGGGAACACTGAAGCTTTCTTT | CASKVGAGNTEAFF
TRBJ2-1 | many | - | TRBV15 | TGTGCCACCAGCAGGGAGGGGAGAAGGAATGAGCAGTTCTTC | CATSREGRRNEQFF
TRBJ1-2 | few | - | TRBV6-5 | TGTGCCAGCAGTTACTCGCAGGGCTCCTATGGCTACACCTTC | CASSYSQGSYGYTF
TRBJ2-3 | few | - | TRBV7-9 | TGTGCCCTCCGGGACGGGGGACGGTTGGATACGCAGTATTTT | CALRDGGRLDTQYF
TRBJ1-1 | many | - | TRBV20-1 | TGCAGTGCTAGTTTGGGGGGCGGGGGAGGCACTGAAGCTTTCTTT | CSASLGGGGGTEAFF
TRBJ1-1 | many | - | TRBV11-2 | TGTGCCAGCAGCCCACAAAACAGGAACACTGAAGCTTTCTTT | CASSPQNRNTEAFF
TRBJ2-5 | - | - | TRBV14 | TGTGCCAGCAGCCAAGAGATGGTGGAGACCCAGTACTTC | CASSQEMVETQYF
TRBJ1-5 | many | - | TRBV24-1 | TGTGCCACCAGTGATCCCGGGGGACCCCAGCATTTT | CATSDPGGPQHF
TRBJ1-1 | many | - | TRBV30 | TGTGCCTGGTCTATTGGGGTCACTGAAGCTTTCTTT | CAWSIGVTEAFF
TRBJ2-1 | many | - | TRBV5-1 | TGCGCCAGCAGCTTGATGATATCCGGCAATGAGCAGTTCTTC | CASSLMISGNEQFF
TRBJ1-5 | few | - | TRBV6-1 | TGTGCCAGTAGACCCCGGGACATCGGTCAGCCCCAGCATTTT | CASRPRDIGQPQHF